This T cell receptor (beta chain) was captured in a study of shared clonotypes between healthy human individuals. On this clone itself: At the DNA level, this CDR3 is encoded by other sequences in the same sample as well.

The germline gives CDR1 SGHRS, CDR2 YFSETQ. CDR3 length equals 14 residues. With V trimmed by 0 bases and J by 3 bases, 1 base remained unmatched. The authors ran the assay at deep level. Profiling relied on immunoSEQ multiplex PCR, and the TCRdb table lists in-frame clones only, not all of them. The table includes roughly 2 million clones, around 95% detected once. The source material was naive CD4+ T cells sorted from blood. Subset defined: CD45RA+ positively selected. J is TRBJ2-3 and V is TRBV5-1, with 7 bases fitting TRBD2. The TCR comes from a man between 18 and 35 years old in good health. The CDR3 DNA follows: TGCGCCAGCAGCTTGGGGCGGGAGACAGATACGCAGTATTTT. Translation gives CASSLGRETDTQYF.